This TCR beta chain stems from a study of T cell repertoires in cytomegalovirus infection. This clonotype was counted ten times or more. TCRdb independently ran MiXCR on the reads; one entry per CDR3 protein. The top ten clones hold around 4.9% of a sample with about 76,000 distinct CDR3 sequences, about 4% of them seen once. The TCR was taken from a human donor in good health (CMV status not recorded). Some clones in this sample may be carry-over from other donors' samples. Sequenced material: PBMCs.

CDR3 nucleotide sequence: TGTGCCAGCAGCTATCCTGGGACAGCCGGGCGCAATGAGCAGTTCTTC. Its protein product is CASSYPGTAGRNEQFF. The V gene is TRBV28, the J gene TRBJ2-1; 7 nucleotides agree with TRBD1. With 6 bases clipped from V and 6 bases from J, the junction kept 14 bases outside the gene matches. Germline V gene lookup returns CDR1 MDHEN and CDR2 SYDVKM. The CDR3 length is 16 residues.